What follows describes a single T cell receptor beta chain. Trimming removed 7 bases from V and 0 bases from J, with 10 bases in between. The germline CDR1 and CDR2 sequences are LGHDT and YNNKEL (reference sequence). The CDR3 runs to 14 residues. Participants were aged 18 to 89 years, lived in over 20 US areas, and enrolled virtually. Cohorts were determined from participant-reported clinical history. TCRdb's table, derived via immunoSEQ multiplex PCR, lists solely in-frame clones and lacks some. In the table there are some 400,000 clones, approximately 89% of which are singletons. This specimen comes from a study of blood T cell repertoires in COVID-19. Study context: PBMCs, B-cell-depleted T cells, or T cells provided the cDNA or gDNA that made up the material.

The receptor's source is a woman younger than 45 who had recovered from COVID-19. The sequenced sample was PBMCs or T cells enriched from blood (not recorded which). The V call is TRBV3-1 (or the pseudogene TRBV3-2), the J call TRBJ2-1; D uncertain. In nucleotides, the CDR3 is TGTGCCAGCACCCCAGAGAGCTCCTACAATGAGCAGTTCTTC. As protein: CASTPESSYNEQFF.